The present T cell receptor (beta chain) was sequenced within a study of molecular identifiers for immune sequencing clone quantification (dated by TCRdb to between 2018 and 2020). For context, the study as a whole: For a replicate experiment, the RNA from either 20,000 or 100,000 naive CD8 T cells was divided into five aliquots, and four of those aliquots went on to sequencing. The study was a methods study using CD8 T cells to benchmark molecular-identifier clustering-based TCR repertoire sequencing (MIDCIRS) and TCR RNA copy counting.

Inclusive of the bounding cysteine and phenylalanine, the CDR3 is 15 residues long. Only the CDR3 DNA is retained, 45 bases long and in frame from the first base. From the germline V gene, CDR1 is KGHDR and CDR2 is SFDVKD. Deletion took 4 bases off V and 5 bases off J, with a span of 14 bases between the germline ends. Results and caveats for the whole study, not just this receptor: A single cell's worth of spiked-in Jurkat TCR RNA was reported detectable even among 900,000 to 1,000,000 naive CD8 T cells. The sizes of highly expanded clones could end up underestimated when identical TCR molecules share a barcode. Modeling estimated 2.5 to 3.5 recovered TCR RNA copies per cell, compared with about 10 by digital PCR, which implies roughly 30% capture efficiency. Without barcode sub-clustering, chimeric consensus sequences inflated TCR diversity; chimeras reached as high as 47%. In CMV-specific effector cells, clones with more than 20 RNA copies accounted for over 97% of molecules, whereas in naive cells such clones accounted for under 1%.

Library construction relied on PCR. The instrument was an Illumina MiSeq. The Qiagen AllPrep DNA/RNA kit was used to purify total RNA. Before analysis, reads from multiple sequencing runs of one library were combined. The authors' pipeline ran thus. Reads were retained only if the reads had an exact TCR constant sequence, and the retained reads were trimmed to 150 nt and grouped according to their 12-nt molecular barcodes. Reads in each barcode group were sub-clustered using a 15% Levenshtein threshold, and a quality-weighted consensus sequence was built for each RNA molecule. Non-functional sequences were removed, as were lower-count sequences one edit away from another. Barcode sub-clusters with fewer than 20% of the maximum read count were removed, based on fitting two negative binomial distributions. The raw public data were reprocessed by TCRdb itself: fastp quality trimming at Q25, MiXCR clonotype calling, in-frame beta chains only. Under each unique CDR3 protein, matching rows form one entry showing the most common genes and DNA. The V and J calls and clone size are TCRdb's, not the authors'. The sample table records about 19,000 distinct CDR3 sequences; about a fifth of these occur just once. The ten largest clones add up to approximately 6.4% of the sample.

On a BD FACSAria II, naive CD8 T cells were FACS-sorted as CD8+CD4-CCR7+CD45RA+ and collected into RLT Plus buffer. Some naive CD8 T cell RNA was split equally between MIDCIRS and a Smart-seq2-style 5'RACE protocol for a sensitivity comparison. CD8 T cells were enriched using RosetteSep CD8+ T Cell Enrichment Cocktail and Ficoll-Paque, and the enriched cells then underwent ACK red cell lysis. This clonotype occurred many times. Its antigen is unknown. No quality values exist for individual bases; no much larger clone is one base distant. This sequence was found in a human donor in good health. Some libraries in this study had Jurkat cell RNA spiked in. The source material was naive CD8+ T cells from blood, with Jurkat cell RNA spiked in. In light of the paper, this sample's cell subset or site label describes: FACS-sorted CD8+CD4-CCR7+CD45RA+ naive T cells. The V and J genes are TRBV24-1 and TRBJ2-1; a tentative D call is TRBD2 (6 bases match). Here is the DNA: TGTGCCACCAGTGACTTGGACTATATACACAATGAGCAGTTCTTC. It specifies CATSDLDYIHNEQFF.